The clone carrying this T cell receptor beta chain came up a few times. This sample is part of a study of blood T cell repertoires in COVID-19. The wider study: The United States, Italy and Spain supplied acute and convalescent COVID-19 samples. Sources were T cells, B-cell-depleted T cells, or PBMCs; the material itself was cDNA or gDNA.

Per the study methods: Scientists estimated how many nucleated cells there were by amplifying reference gene primers. TCRdb's table, derived via immunoSEQ multiplex PCR, lists solely in-frame clones and lacks some. Clonal size and the V and J genes are those of that table, whereas D and trimming came from the DNA. Of about 140,000 clones in the sample, around nine tenths were seen once. Between the trimmed V and J ends, which lost 1 base and 6 bases, there was a span of 15 bases. This CDR3 contains 15 residues. Germline V lookup: CDR1 MGHRA, CDR2 YSYEKL. The receptor was isolated from a man between 45 and 60 years old with active or convalescent COVID-19. Sequenced input: peripheral blood. The rearrangement uses TRBV4-1 and TRBJ1-2; D unclear. This CDR3 reads CASSQGGRGKDGYTF. As DNA, the CDR3 is TGCGCCAGCAGCCAAGGCGGGCGGGGTAAGGATGGCTACACCTTC.